What follows are 20 T cell receptor beta chains derived from one specimen sequenced in a study of shared clonotypes between healthy human individuals. Some clones are missing from TCRdb's copy, which holds only in-frame ones; the method was immunoSEQ multiplex PCR. This table holds hundreds of thousands of clones, 96% found once. Material: memory CD8+ T cells sorted from blood. Subset described: CD45RO+ cells pooled with CCR7-negative TemRA cells. The receptors derive from a man aged 25 to 40 in good health.

The CDR3 protein is CASMTGTASYNEQFF. In DNA form, the CDR3 reads TGCGCCAGCATGACCGGGACAGCTTCCTACAATGAGCAGTTCTTC. V gene TRBV5-1 combines with J gene TRBJ2-1, with TRBD1 matching 7 bases. Germline CDR1 reads SGHRS; CDR2 reads YFSETQ. Trimming removed 6 bases from V and 1 base from J; junction bases left unmatched: 7. The CDR3 is 15 amino acids.

CDR3 amino acids: CASSYSRDEQFF. CDR3 sequence (DNA): TGTGCCAGCAGTTACTCGAGGGATGAGCAGTTCTTC. The rearrangement uses TRBV6-6 and TRBJ2-1; tentatively, D is TRBD2 (5 bases). Trimming left V 0 bases short and J 8 bases short, with 5 bases between. The CDR3 is 12 amino acids. Germline assignment: CDR1 MNHNY and CDR2 SVGAGI (reference sequence).

The chain combines TRBV6-1 with TRBJ2-3; no clear D. The V and J ends lost 0 bases and 3 bases respectively, with 10 bases between them. Germline CDR1 reads MNHNS; CDR2 reads SASEGT. The CDR3 extends over 15 amino acids. CDR3 sequence (DNA): TGTGCCAGCAGTGAAGCGCTAGGTTTAACAGATACGCAGTATTTT. Translation: CASSEALGLTDTQYF.

The chain carries TRBV6-1 and TRBJ2-7; the match to TRBD1 covers 7 bases. The V and J ends lost 5 bases and 2 bases, in that order; junction bases with no gene match: 9. Germline V gives CDR1 MNHNS, CDR2 SASEGT. This CDR3 has 15 amino acids. CDR3 sequence reads: CASSLGTAKPYEQYF. For the CDR3, the DNA is TGTGCCAGCAGTCTGGGGACAGCAAAACCCTACGAGCAGTACTTC.

This chain connects TRBV4-1 to TRBJ2-2; the D is unclear. Trimming shortened V by 1 base and J by 2 bases, and 14 bases separated the two germline ends. The germline V gene encodes CDR1 MGHRA and CDR2 YSYEKL. The CDR3 is 17 residues long. In DNA form, the CDR3 reads TGCGCCAGCAGCCAAGCCTCTTGGGGAACTAACACCGGGGAGCTGTTTTTT. Protein sequence: CASSQASWGTNTGELFF.

The chain combines TRBV5-1 with TRBJ1-3; 7 nucleotides align to TRBD1. The ends lost 4 bases at V and 0 bases at J; junction bases unmatched: 7. This CDR3 has 16 amino acids. CDR1 and CDR2 (germline): SGHRS, YFSETQ. The CDR3 nucleotides read TGCGCCAGCAGCCTCGGACAGGTGCGCTCTGGAAACACCATATATTTT. This codes for CASSLGQVRSGNTIYF.

The V call is TRBV29-1, the J call TRBJ2-2; D call uncertain. V lost 1 base, J lost 6 bases, and 3 bases lay in between. Germline V lookup: CDR1 SQVTM, CDR2 ANQGSEA. The CDR3 is 11 residues long. In DNA, the CDR3 is TGCAGCGTTGAAGTGGCCGGGGAGCTGTTTTTT. Translation: CSVEVAGELFF.

This chain uses TRBV11-2 with TRBJ2-1; 10 bases match TRBD2. The CDR3 is 16 amino acids. Germline CDR1 and CDR2: SGHAT and FQNNGV. J was trimmed by 5 bases and V by 4 bases; bases with no gene match: 8. DNA of the CDR3: TGTGCCAGCAGCTCCATAGCGGGAGGTGGGGACAATGAGCAGTTCTTC. Protein: CASSSIAGGGDNEQFF.

This chain connects TRBV9 to TRBJ2-3; D call uncertain. The CDR3 spans 13 residues. The germline gives CDR1 SGDLS, CDR2 YYNGEE. Trimming removed 0 bases at V and 2 bases at J, with 4 bases between. CDR3 residues: CASSVAATDTQYF. The CDR3 DNA reads as TGTGCCAGCAGCGTAGCGGCCACAGATACGCAGTATTTT.

The chain joins TRBV5-4 to TRBJ2-3; 12 nucleotides match TRBD2. In germline, CDR1 is SGHNT, CDR2 YYREEE (reference sequence). V was pared by 0 bases and J by 1 base, with 6 bases of the junction left unmatched. The CDR3 is 18 residues long. DNA of the CDR3: TGTGCCAGCAGCTTGGTGGCTAGCGGGAGGGTGGGCACAGATACGCAGTATTTT. Protein: CASSLVASGRVGTDTQYF.

The rearrangement uses TRBV6-1 and TRBJ2-7; D might be TRBD1 or TRBD2, each matching 6 bases. Per the germline V gene, CDR1 is MNHNS and CDR2 is SASEGT. V was trimmed by 4 bases and J by 4 bases, leaving 8 bases between them. This CDR3 comprises 12 residues. The CDR3 region has the DNA TGTGCCAGCAGTGGGGGGGCTTACGAGCAGTACTTC. Translation gives CASSGGAYEQYF.

The rearrangement links TRBV20-1 to TRBJ2-1; D may match TRBD1 or TRBD2 (5 bases each). V shed 5 bases and J shed 10 bases, with 12 bases lying between them. CDR1 is DFQATT and CDR2 is SNEGSKA in the germline V gene (reference sequence). CDR3 length: 11 residues. CDR3 sequence (DNA): TGCAGTGCTGGGGGTTATGGAGAGCAGTTCTTC. Its translation is CSAGGYGEQFF.

This rearrangement joins TRBV7-9 to TRBJ1-4; D gene ambiguous. V lost 5 bases and J 0 bases, leaving 7 bases between the germline ends. This CDR3 contains 14 residues. Germline CDR1 SEHNR, CDR2 FQNEAQ (reference sequence). In DNA form, the CDR3 reads TGTGCCAGCAGCCGAATTGCAACTAATGAAAAACTGTTTTTT. Translating gives CASSRIATNEKLFF.

The chain couples TRBV10-3 to TRBJ1-1, with D tentatively TRBD1 (6 bases). V was cut by 6 bases and J by 3 bases, with 17 bases left in between. Per germline, CDR1 ENHRY and CDR2 SYGVKD. CDR3 length: 15 amino acids. In nucleotides, the CDR3 is TGTGCCATCAGGAAGGCCCCGGGGGCGTACACTGAAGCTTTCTTT. Translation gives CAIRKAPGAYTEAFF.

The chain employs TRBV15 and TRBJ2-3; D is possibly TRBD1 (5 bases). Germline V gives CDR1 LNHNV, CDR2 YYDKDF (reference sequence). Trimming took 3 bases from V and 2 from J, leaving 18 bases between them. The CDR3 contains 17 residues. In nucleotides, the CDR3 is TGTGCCACCAGCAGCGGCAACAGGCCGACGGACACAGATACGCAGTATTTT. Amino acids: CATSSGNRPTDTDTQYF.

In nucleotides, the CDR3 is TGTGCCAGCACTTCCCAGAGCGCTGGCACAGATACGCAGTATTTT. It specifies CASTSQSAGTDTQYF. The chain uses TRBV6-5 and TRBJ2-3; D remains ambiguous. The CDR3 is 15 amino acids. From germline, CDR1 is MNHEY and CDR2 SVGAGI. Trimming shortened V by 7 bases and J by 1 base, and 15 bases separated the two germline ends.

This clone was detected only once. CDR3 sequence (DNA): TGTGCCGGCCTAGCGGGAGAGAAGTACAATGAGCAGTTCTTC. Its protein product is CAGLAGEKYNEQFF. V is TRBV30 and J is TRBJ2-1, with 10 nucleotides matching TRBD2. This CDR3 spans 14 amino acids. Trimming removed 8 bases from V and 4 bases from J; junction bases left unmatched: 8. Per germline, CDR1 GTSNPN and CDR2 SVGIG (reference sequence).

J is TRBJ2-7 and V is TRBV7-8; D unclear. CDR3 size: 21 residues. Germline V gene sequence: CDR1 SGHVS, CDR2 FQNEAQ. V was clipped by 5 bases and J by 3 bases, with 35 bases between them. CDR3 amino acids: CASSLGRLRVPSHGRYYEQYF. As DNA, the CDR3 is TGTGCCAGCAGCCTAGGTCGGCTCCGGGTCCCCTCACATGGCCGATACTACGAGCAGTACTTC.

The chain uses TRBV10-2 and TRBJ2-1, with TRBD2 matching over 10 bases. The CDR3 length is 14 residues. Germline V gives CDR1 WSHSY, CDR2 SAAADI. The J segment lost 8 bases and the V segment lost 4 bases, leaving 5 bases of the junction unmatched. In DNA, the CDR3 is TGCGCCAGCAGTGTCCTAGCGGGAGAGCATGAGCAGTTCTTC. It codes for CASSVLAGEHEQFF.

The chain links TRBV10-3 to TRBJ2-1; TRBD2 aligns across 10 bases. Germline assignment: CDR1 ENHRY and CDR2 SYGVKD. This CDR3 is 13 amino acids long. V shed 7 bases and J 7 bases; nucleotides not matched to a gene: 4. The CDR3 DNA reads TGTGCCATCAAAGCTAGCGGGAGAAATGAGCAGTTCTTC. It is translated as CAIKASGRNEQFF.